These T cell receptor beta chains were read from a single sample in a study of control samples from healthy donors and cancer patients. Some clones are missing from TCRdb's copy, which holds only in-frame ones; the method was immunoSEQ multiplex PCR. The table has 78,000 or so clones, roughly 88% seen once; the top ten hold under 7.5%. Sequencing was performed on blood. The receptor source for this set is a woman between 45 and 60 years old in good health. CDR3s include the opening cysteine and the closing phenylalanine or tryptophan. The D gene is left open where the match is weak. Some rows mark clone size as missing; the rest say once, few, many or name a class of expanded clone.

d_gene	abundance	v_gene	j_gene	CDR3nt	CDR3aa
TRBD1	NA	TRBV6-5	TRBJ1-2	TGTGCCAGCATGACCGGGACAGGGACCTATGGCTACACCTTC	CASMTGTGTYGYTF
NA	NA	TRBV9	TRBJ1-3	TGTGCCAGCAGTGTTGACAGCTCCTCTGGAAACACCATATATTTT	CASSVDSSSGNTIYF
NA	NA	TRBV7-9	TRBJ2-3	TGTGCCAGCACGCAGGCAGATACGCAGTATTTT	CASTQADTQYF
NA	NA	TRBV18	TRBJ1-3	TGTGCCAGCTCACCTTTATCGGCCCAGGGGTCTGGAAACACCATATATTTT	CASSPLSAQGSGNTIYF
TRBD2	once	TRBV6-1	TRBJ2-7	TGTGCCAGCAGTGAAGTCGGGCCGCGGCGGCGGGGGGTCGAGCAGTACTTC	CASSEVGPRRRGVEQYF
TRBD1	NA	TRBV19	TRBJ1-5	TGTGCCAGTAGTATAGCCTCGACAGGGAGGAGCCCTTGGCCCCAGCATTTT	CASSIASTGRSPWPQHF
TRBD2	NA	TRBV2	TRBJ2-2	TGTGCCAGCAGTCCTCTAGCGGGGGCAGTTTTAGCGAACACCGGGGAGCTGTTTTTT	CASSPLAGAVLANTGELFF
NA	NA	TRBV11-2	TRBJ2-1	TGTGCCAGCAGCTTAGTTTCGAAGGATGAGCAGTTCTTC	CASSLVSKDEQFF
TRBD1	NA	TRBV29-1	TRBJ2-7	TGCAGCGTTGAAGGGGGACAGGGATCAGACTACGAGCAGTACTTC	CSVEGGQGSDYEQYF
NA	NA	TRBV11-2	TRBJ1-1	TGTGCCAGCAGCAAAGGCCTGTATGACGGCACTGAAGCTTTCTTT	CASSKGLYDGTEAFF
NA	once	TRBV11-2	TRBJ1-1	TGTGCCAGCAGCTTAGGGACAGCTGAAGCTTTCTTT	CASSLGTAEAFF
NA	NA	TRBV7-8	TRBJ2-7	TGTGCCAGCAGCTTTAAGTTCGACAGGTTGAACTACGAGCAGTACTTC	CASSFKFDRLNYEQYF
NA	once	TRBV27	TRBJ2-6	TGTGCCAGCAGTTCCCACCGCTCCGACCGCATCTCTGGGGCCAACGTCCTGACTTTC	CASSSHRSDRISGANVLTF
NA	NA	TRBV24-1	TRBJ2-6	TGTGCCACCAGTGATCGCACAGGGACTCACGTCCTGACTTTC	CATSDRTGTHVLTF
NA	NA	TRBV11-2	TRBJ2-7	TGTGCCAGCAGCTTAGTCTTAGGGGACGAAAGCTCCTACGAGCAGTACTTC	CASSLVLGDESSYEQYF
NA	NA	TRBV3-1/TRBV3-2	TRBJ1-2	TGTGCCAGCAGCCCGCTCGGGTCTCAAGGCTACACCTTC	CASSPLGSQGYTF
NA	NA	TRBV12-3/TRBV12-4	TRBJ1-1	TGTGCCAGCAGTCCTAGGGGCGGCACTGAAGCTTTCTTT	CASSPRGGTEAFF
NA	NA	TRBV18	TRBJ2-2	TGTGCCAGCTCACAGGGGTTTAAGAACACCGGGGAGCTGTTTTTT	CASSQGFKNTGELFF
NA	NA	TRBV5-6	TRBJ1-5	TGTGCCAGCAGCTTAAAACCTTTTAGCAATCAGCCCCAGCATTTT	CASSLKPFSNQPQHF
NA	NA	TRBV3-1/TRBV3-2	TRBJ2-7	TGTGCCAGCAGCCACCGTTACGAGCAGTACTTC	CASSHRYEQYF
NA	NA	TRBV6-5	TRBJ2-7	TGTGCCAGCAGCGACCACCTCAGACGCTACGAGCAGTACTTC	CASSDHLRRYEQYF
NA	NA	TRBV7-9	TRBJ1-2	TGTGCCAGCAGCTTAGGTACACATAGCGACTATGGCTACACCTTC	CASSLGTHSDYGYTF
TRBD1	NA	TRBV28	TRBJ1-2	TGTGCCAGCAGTTCCCTGGACAGGGGATATGGCTACACCTTC	CASSSLDRGYGYTF
NA	NA	TRBV4-1	TRBJ1-4	TGCGCCAGCAGCCAAGATCTTTCGGGTAGTCGGGAAAAACTGTTTTTT	CASSQDLSGSREKLFF
NA	NA	TRBV6-6	TRBJ2-3	TGTGCCAGCAGTTACTCGAAAGAGACACACACAGATACGCAGTATTTT	CASSYSKETHTDTQYF
TRBD1	NA	TRBV19	TRBJ2-7	TGTGCCACCCAAGATCAGGGGGCCTACGAGCAGTACTTC	CATQDQGAYEQYF
TRBD1	NA	TRBV3-1/TRBV3-2	TRBJ2-7	TGTGCCAGCAGCCAAGCGGACAGGGCCGAGCAGTACTTC	CASSQADRAEQYF
TRBD1	NA	TRBV24-1	TRBJ2-7	TGTGCCACCAGTGACTGGACAGGGGAGCAGTACTTC	CATSDWTGEQYF
TRBD1	NA	TRBV29-1	TRBJ1-2	TGCAGCGTTCAACTTACAGGGGGCTATGGCTACACCTTC	CSVQLTGGYGYTF
NA	NA	TRBV18	TRBJ2-7	TGTGCCAGCTCACCAGAGCGCGAGCAGTACTTC	CASSPEREQYF
NA	NA	TRBV6-5	TRBJ1-1	TGTGCCAGCAGTACCCCCGGGGTGGGAACTGAAGCTTTCTTT	CASSTPGVGTEAFF
TRBD2	NA	TRBV11-3	TRBJ2-2	TGTGCCAGCAGCACCGGGACTAGCGTGAACACCGGGGAGCTGTTTTTT	CASSTGTSVNTGELFF
NA	NA	TRBV9	TRBJ2-3	TGTGCCAGCAGCGTAGGAGAGATCACAGATACGCAGTATTTT	CASSVGEITDTQYF
NA	NA	TRBV12-3/TRBV12-4	TRBJ1-2	TGTGCCAGCTGGGGAGGTCGTGGCTACACCTTC	CASWGGRGYTF